Here is one T cell receptor beta chain with its context. As yet, its antigen is unknown. This sample is part of a study of T cells after yellow fever vaccination. Study-level points and caveats: Detected again after the booster were most primary-vaccination clones, at 95% to 98% CD4 and approximately 87% CD8. The secondary T-cell response peaked on day 5, not day 15, but was weaker. Some clonotypes were seen in both the CD4 and the CD8 compartments. These made up a small share and likely arose from convergent recombination.

J was trimmed by 2 bases and V by 5 bases; bases with no gene match: 5. The germline CDR1 and CDR2 sequences are SQVTM and ANQGSEA. The CDR3 extends over 15 amino acids. TCRdb reprocessed the 5' RACE reads via MiXCR and lists one record per CDR3 protein. This table has 200,000 to 300,000 distinct CDR3 sequences, about an eighth appearing once. The source was CD4+ T cells sorted from PBMCs, collected 45 days after the yellow fever booster vaccination. This receptor was identified in a young man who received the YFV17D yellow fever vaccine. The J gene is TRBJ2-1, the V gene TRBV29-1; 11 bases are a match to TRBD2. For the CDR3, the DNA is TGCAGCGTTCTAACGACTAGCGGGGCCTACAATGAGCAGTTCTTC. Protein product: CSVLTTSGAYNEQFF.